The clone carrying this T cell receptor (beta chain) has a handful of counts. Its target is not known. TCRbeta library construction was performed incorporating unique molecular identifiers. TCRdb re-derived calls from the PCR reads in MiXCR, one entry per CDR3 protein. The table has hundreds of thousands of distinct CDR3 sequences, around 23% seen once; the top ten hold 12% to 15%. The data derive from a study of T-cell reconstitution after alpha-beta-depleted transplantation in children. General study points: T-cell counts and diversity were attributed mostly to newly produced T cells one year after transplant. About two months after transplant, alpha-beta T cells reportedly came from several hundred expanded graft clones. From surviving recipient T cells and thymic progenitors came the high day-60 TCRbeta diversity observed in some patients.

The V gene lost 2 bases and the J gene lost 5 bases, with 12 bases spanning the gap. This CDR3 has 15 residues. Per germline, CDR1 SGHTA and CDR2 FQGNSA. V and J are TRBV7-2 and TRBJ2-2, with TRBD2 as a possible D gene (6 bases). The sequencing used PBMCs, mostly from graft donor cells, collected 360 days after TCRalphabeta/CD19-depleted stem cell transplant. This sequence was found in a boy under two years old who had a stem cell transplant for acute myeloid leukemia, so the T cells may come from the graft donor. The CDR3 sequence: CASSLPRRDTGELFF. For the CDR3, the DNA is TGTGCCAGCAGCTTACCCAGGAGGGATACCGGGGAGCTGTTTTTT.